This T cell receptor beta chain was captured by sequencing in a study of blood T cell repertoires in COVID-19. About the research overall: COVID-19 samples from acute and convalescent phases originated in the United States, Italy and Spain. T cells, B-cell-depleted T cells, or PBMCs provided the cDNA or gDNA that served as material.

In the original processing: It was from reference gene primer amplification that nucleated cell counts were estimated. Assay: immunoSEQ multiplex PCR; the TCRdb copy retains only in-frame clones and omits some. V and J calls and clone size are as listed in that table; D and trimming were resolved from the DNA. Here the sample spans about 33,000 clones, roughly 85% being singletons. V was cut by 1 base and J by 5 bases, with 9 bases left in between. The CDR3 runs to 14 residues. CDR1 is MGHDK, CDR2 SYGVNS, per germline. The sample comprised peripheral blood. This clonotype originated in a human donor in a cohort sampled during active COVID-19. The chain employs TRBV25-1 and TRBJ2-1, with no clear D. CDR3 amino acids: CASSEWASNNEQFF. CDR3 nucleotides: TGTGCCAGCAGTGAATGGGCCAGTAACAATGAGCAGTTCTTC.